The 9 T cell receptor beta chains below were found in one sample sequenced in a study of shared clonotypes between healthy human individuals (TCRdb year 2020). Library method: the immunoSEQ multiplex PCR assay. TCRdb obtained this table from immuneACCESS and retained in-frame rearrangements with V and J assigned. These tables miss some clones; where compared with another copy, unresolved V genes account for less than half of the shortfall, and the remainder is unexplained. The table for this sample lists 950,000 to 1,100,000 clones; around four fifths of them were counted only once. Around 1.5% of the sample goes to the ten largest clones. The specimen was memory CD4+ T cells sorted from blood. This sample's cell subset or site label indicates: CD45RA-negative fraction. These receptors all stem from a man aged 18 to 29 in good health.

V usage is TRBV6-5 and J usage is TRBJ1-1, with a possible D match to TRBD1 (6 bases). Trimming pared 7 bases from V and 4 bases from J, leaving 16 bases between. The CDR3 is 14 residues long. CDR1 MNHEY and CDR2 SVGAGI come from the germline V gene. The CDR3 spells CASISTGGPTEAFF. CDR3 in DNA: TGTGCCAGCATCTCGACGGGGGGGCCCACTGAAGCTTTCTTT.

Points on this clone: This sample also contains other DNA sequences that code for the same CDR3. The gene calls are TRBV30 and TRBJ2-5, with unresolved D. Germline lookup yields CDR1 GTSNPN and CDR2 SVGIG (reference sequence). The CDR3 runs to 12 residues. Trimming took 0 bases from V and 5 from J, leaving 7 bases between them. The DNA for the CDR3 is TGTGCCTGGAGTGTAGGTAGGGAGACCCAGTACTTC. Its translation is CAWSVGRETQYF.

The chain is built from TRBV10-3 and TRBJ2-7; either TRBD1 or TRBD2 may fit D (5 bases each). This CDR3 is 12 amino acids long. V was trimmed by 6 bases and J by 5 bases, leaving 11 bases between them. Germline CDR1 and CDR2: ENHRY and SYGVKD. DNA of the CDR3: TGTGCCATCAGCTGGGACGGAGACGAGCAGTACTTC. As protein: CAISWDGDEQYF.

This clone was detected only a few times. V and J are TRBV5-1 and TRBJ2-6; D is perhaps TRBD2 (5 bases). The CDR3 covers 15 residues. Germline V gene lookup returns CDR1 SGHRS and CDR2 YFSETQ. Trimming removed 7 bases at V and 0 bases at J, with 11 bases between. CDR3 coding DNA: TGCGCCAGCTGTAGCGTTCCCTCTGGGGCCAACGTCCTGACTTTC. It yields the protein CASCSVPSGANVLTF. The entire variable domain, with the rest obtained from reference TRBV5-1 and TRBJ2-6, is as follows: KAGVTQTPRYLIKTRGQQVTLSCSPISGHRSVSWYQQTPGQGLQFLFEYFSETQRNKGNFPGRFSGRQFSNSRSEMNVSTLELGDSALYLCASCSVPSGANVLTFGAGSRLTVL.

This CDR3 is CASSYRSGEQFF. The CDR3 DNA sequence: TGTGCCAGCAGTTACCGCAGCGGTGAGCAGTTCTTC. The V gene is TRBV6-5, the J gene TRBJ2-1; possible D gene TRBD2, 5 bases. The CDR3 length is 12 residues. Germline CDR1 MNHEY, CDR2 SVGAGI. The V and J ends lost 2 bases and 9 bases respectively, with 8 bases between them.

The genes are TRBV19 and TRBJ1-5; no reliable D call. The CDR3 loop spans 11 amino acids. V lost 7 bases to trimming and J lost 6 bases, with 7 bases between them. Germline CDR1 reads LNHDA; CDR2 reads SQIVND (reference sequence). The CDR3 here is CASISPQPQHF. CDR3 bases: TGTGCCAGTATTTCCCCTCAGCCCCAGCATTTT. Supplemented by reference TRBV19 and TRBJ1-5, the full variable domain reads DGGITQSPKYLFRKEGQNVTLSCEQNLNHDAMYWYRQDPGQGLRLIYYSQIVNDFQKGDIAEGYSVSREKKESFPLTVTSAQKNPTAFYLCASISPQPQHFGDGTRLSIL.

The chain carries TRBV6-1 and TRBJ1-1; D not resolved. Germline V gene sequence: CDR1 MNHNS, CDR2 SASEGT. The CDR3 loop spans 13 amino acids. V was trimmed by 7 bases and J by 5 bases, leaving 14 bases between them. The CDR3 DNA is TGTGCCAGCAAGAGCCTTCAGGAGACTGAAGCTTTCTTT. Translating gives CASKSLQETEAFF.

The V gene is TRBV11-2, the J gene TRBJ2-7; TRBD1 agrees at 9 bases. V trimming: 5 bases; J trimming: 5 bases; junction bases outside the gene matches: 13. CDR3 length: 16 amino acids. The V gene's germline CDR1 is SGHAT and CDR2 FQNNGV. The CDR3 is CASSRQVLTGGNEQYF. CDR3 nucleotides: TGTGCCAGCAGCAGGCAAGTTTTGACAGGGGGAAACGAGCAGTACTTC.

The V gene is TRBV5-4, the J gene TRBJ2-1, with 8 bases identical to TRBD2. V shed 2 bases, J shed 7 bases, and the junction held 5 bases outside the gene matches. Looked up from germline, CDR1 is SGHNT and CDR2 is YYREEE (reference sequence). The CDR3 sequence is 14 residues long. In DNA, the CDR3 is TGTGCCAGCAGCTTCGGGACTAGTGGTAATGAGCAGTTCTTC. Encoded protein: CASSFGTSGNEQFF.